These T cell receptor beta chains were read from a single sample in a study of cytomegalovirus exposure and HLA in healthy donors. Assay: immunoSEQ multiplex PCR; the TCRdb copy retains only in-frame clones and omits some. The sample lists about 150,000 clones, roughly 79% seen once, with approximately 2.8% in the top ten. Source material: PBMCs. Receptors originate from a young man in good health and CMV-seronegative. Both conserved end residues are part of each CDR3. D genes are given only for firm matches. Clone size is given for some rows only: seen once, a few or many times, or a class if the clone is expanded.

V gene,clone size,D gene,J gene,CDR3 protein,CDR3 DNA
TRBV4-2,-,-,TRBJ1-1,CASSQGVGAGAFF,TGTGCCAGCAGCCAAGGGGTGGGCGCTGGGGCTTTCTTT
TRBV10-2,-,TRBD1,TRBJ1-1,CASSRQGASTEAFF,TGCGCCAGCAGTCGACAGGGGGCGAGCACTGAAGCTTTCTTT
TRBV7-2,once,-,TRBJ1-5,CASSLRQGSQPQHF,TGTGCCAGCAGCTTAAGGCAGGGGAGTCAGCCCCAGCATTTT
TRBV14,-,-,TRBJ1-2,CASSQDVGGRSYGYTF,TGTGCCAGCAGCCAGGATGTGGGGGGGCGCTCCTATGGCTACACCTTC
TRBV7-2,-,-,TRBJ1-4,CASSTLNEKLFF,TGTGCCAGCAGCACTCTTAATGAAAAACTGTTTTTT
TRBV4-3,-,-,TRBJ2-1,CASSQVRTASYNEQFF,TGCGCCAGCAGCCAAGTTCGGACAGCCTCCTACAATGAGCAGTTCTTC
TRBV11-2,-,TRBD1,TRBJ1-4,CASSRGLTTGVNEKLFF,TGTGCCAGCAGCAGGGGACTTACGACAGGGGTTAATGAAAAACTGTTTTTT
TRBV6-4,few,-,TRBJ2-6,CASSDDSSGANGLTF,TGTGCCAGCAGTGACGACAGCTCTGGGGCCAACGGCCTGACTTTC
TRBV4-1,-,TRBD2,TRBJ2-5,CASSRARGGLAGEKYQETQYF,TGCGCCAGCAGCCGCGCAAGGGGTGGGCTAGCGGGGGAAAAGTACCAAGAGACCCAGTACTTC
TRBV7-8,once,-,TRBJ1-2,CASSEQRQNYGYTF,TGTGCCAGCAGCGAGCAGAGACAGAACTATGGCTACACCTTC
TRBV5-1,-,TRBD2,TRBJ2-3,CASSFGTSGGYSTDTQYF,TGCGCCAGCAGCTTCGGGACTAGCGGGGGGTATAGCACAGATACGCAGTATTTT
TRBV5-8,-,TRBD1,TRBJ1-5,CASSPDRFSAQPQHF,TGTGCCAGCAGCCCGGACAGGTTCTCAGCGCAGCCCCAGCATTTT
TRBV29-1,-,-,TRBJ1-3,CSGQGYGNTIYF,TGCAGCGGCCAGGGTTATGGAAACACCATATATTTT
TRBV7-9,-,-,TRBJ1-2,CASSDITRDIWGYTF,TGTGCCAGCAGCGATATCACCCGGGACATCTGGGGCTACACCTTC
TRBV18,once,TRBD2,TRBJ2-1,CASSLPGTSIVEQFF,TGTGCCAGCTCACTACCCGGGACTAGCATTGTTGAGCAGTTCTTC
TRBV7-8,-,-,TRBJ2-1,CASSPRGLNNEQFF,TGTGCCAGCAGCCCCCGAGGTCTTAACAATGAGCAGTTCTTC
TRBV6-1,-,TRBD1,TRBJ1-5,CASSEGLFQPGQRQFYSNQPQHF,TGTGCCAGCAGTGAAGGGCTCTTTCAACCGGGACAGCGGCAGTTTTATAGCAATCAGCCCCAGCATTTT
TRBV2,-,-,TRBJ1-4,CASRISPQGLNEKLFF,TGTGCCAGCAGGATCTCCCCTCAGGGCCTTAATGAAAAACTGTTTTTT
TRBV15,-,-,TRBJ1-1,CATSRQRGTEAFF,TGTGCCACCAGCAGACAGAGGGGGACTGAAGCTTTCTTT
TRBV4-2,-,TRBD2,TRBJ2-3,CASSPGLADADTQYF,TGTGCCAGCAGCCCCGGACTAGCGGATGCAGATACGCAGTATTTT
TRBV7-9,-,-,TRBJ1-5,CASSSQGTQPQHF,TGTGCCAGCAGCTCACAGGGTACTCAGCCCCAGCATTTT
TRBV7-2,-,-,TRBJ2-7,CASSRSRQTYEQYF,TGTGCCAGCAGCCGAAGTAGACAGACCTACGAGCAGTACTTC
TRBV10-2,-,-,TRBJ1-1,CASSDPYPGNTEAFF,TGCGCCAGCAGTGACCCCTACCCAGGGAACACTGAAGCTTTCTTT
TRBV7-9,-,-,TRBJ1-3,CASSFQGQPENTIYF,TGTGCCAGCAGCTTTCAGGGGCAGCCGGAGAACACCATATATTTT
TRBV5-4,-,-,TRBJ2-2,CASSNLRDTGELFF,TGTGCCAGCAGTAATCTAAGAGATACCGGGGAGCTGTTTTTT
TRBV13,-,-,TRBJ2-7,CASSLEADSYEQYF,TGTGCCAGCAGCTTAGAAGCCGATAGCTACGAGCAGTACTTC
TRBV4-1,-,-,TRBJ1-2,CASSPRITGHGLANYGYTF,TGCGCCAGCAGTCCAAGAATTACGGGACACGGACTAGCTAACTATGGCTACACCTTC
TRBV9,-,-,TRBJ1-2,CASSNSGDYGYTF,TGTGCCAGCAGTAATTCAGGGGACTATGGCTACACCTTC
TRBV5-5,-,-,TRBJ2-1,CASSLRTRGDNEQFF,TGTGCCAGCAGCTTAAGGACTAGGGGGGACAATGAGCAGTTCTTC
TRBV5-1,-,TRBD2,TRBJ2-5,CASSPGTSGGLQETQYF,TGCGCCAGCAGCCCCGGGACTAGCGGGGGCCTCCAAGAGACCCAGTACTTC
TRBV5-4,-,-,TRBJ1-2,CASSPIGGGYTF,TGTGCCAGCAGCCCGATTGGCGGTGGCTACACCTTC
TRBV6-5,-,TRBD1,TRBJ1-2,CASSEDRARRGYTF,TGTGCCAGCAGTGAAGACAGGGCCAGACGAGGCTACACCTTC
TRBV4-2,-,-,TRBJ2-5,CASSQDRTVEETQYF,TGTGCCAGCAGCCAAGATCGGACAGTTGAAGAGACCCAGTACTTC
TRBV19,once,-,TRBJ1-5,CASSNRRGDQPQHF,TGTGCCAGTAGTAACAGGCGCGGGGATCAGCCCCAGCATTTT
TRBV5-1,-,TRBD1,TRBJ1-1,CASSSTGGGDTEAFF,TGCGCCAGCAGCTCCACGGGAGGGGGCGACACTGAAGCTTTCTTT
TRBV14,few,TRBD1,TRBJ1-1,CASSQQGAVNTEAFF,TGTGCCAGCAGCCAACAGGGGGCTGTGAACACTGAAGCTTTCTTT
TRBV6-1,once,TRBD2,TRBJ2-5,CASSELVAGKETQYF,TGTGCCAGCAGTGAACTAGTAGCGGGGAAGGAGACCCAGTACTTC
TRBV18,-,TRBD1,TRBJ1-6,CASSPTGGSGNSPLHF,TGTGCCAGCTCACCAACAGGGGGCTCGGGAAATTCACCCCTCCACTTT
TRBV6-5,-,TRBD2,TRBJ2-1,CATTSGYNEQFF,TGTGCCACTACTAGCGGATACAATGAGCAGTTCTTC
TRBV6-5,-,-,TRBJ2-7,CASSVISGSTYEQYF,TGTGCCAGCAGTGTCATAAGCGGTTCTACCTACGAGCAGTACTTC